The sequence of this T cell receptor beta chain was determined in a study of T cell responses to AZD1222 COVID-19 vaccine. Trimming took off 2 bases at V and 3 bases at J, with 7 bases between the two ends. The CDR3 has 13 residues. Germline V gives CDR1 MNHNS, CDR2 SASEGT. Generated by immunoSEQ multiplex PCR, the TCRdb table keeps only in-frame clones and is missing some. Counted here are 80,000 or so clones, roughly nine tenths occurring once; the ten biggest clones make up over 1.2%. V and J are TRBV6-1 and TRBJ1-1; a possible D gene is TRBD1 (6 bases). This TCR was recovered from an adult in good health. The input for sequencing was peripheral blood, taken on day 0 of AZD1222 vaccination. The CDR3 here is CASSEQGYTEAFF. The CDR3, as DNA: TGTGCCAGCAGTGAACAGGGGTACACTGAAGCTTTCTTT.